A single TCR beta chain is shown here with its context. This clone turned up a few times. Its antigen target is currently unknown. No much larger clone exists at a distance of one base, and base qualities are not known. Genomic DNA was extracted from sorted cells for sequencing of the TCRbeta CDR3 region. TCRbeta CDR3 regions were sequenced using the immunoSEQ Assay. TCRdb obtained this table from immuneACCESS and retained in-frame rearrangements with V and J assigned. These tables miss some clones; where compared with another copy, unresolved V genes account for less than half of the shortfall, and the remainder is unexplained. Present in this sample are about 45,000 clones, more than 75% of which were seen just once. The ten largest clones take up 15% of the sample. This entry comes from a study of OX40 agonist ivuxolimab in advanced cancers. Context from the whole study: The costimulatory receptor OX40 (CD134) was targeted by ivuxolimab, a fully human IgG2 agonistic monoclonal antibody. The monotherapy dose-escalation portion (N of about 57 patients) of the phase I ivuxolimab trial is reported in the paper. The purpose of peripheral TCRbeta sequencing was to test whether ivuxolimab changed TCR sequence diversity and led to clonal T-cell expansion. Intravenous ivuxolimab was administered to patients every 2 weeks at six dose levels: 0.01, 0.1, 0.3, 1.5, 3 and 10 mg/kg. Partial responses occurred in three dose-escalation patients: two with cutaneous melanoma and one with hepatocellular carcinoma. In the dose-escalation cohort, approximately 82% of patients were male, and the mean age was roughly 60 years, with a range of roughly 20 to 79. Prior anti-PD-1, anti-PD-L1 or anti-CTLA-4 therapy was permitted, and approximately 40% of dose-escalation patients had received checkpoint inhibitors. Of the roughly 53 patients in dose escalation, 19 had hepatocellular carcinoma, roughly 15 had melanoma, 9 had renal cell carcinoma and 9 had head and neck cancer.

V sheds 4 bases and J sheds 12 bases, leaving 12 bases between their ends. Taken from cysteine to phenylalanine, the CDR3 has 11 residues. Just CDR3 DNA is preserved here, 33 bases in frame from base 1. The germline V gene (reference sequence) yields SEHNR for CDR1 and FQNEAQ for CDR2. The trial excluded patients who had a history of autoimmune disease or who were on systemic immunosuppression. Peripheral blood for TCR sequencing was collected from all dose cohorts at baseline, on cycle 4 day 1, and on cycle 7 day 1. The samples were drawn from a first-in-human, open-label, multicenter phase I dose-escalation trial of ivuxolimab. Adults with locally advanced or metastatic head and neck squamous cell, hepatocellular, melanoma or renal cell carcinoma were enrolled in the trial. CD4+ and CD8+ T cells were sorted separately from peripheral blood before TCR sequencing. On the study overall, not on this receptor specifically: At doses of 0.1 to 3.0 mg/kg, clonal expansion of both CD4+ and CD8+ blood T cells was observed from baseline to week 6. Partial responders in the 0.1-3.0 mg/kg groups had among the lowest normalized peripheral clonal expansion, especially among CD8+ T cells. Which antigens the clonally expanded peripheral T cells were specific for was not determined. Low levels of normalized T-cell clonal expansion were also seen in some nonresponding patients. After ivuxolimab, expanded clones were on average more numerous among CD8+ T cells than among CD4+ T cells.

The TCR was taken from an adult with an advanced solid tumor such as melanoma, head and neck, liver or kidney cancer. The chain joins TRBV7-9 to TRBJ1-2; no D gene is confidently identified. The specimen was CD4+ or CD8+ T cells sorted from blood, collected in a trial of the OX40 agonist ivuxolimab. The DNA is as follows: TGTGCCAGCAGCTCCTCCGAAAGCCACACCTTC. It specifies CASSSSESHTF.